This T cell receptor (beta chain) is from a study of long-term antiretroviral therapy in people with HIV. General study findings and limits: Collection of the blood took place between about 2004 and 2017. The ART regimens in use then may have been less effective than current ones.

Every HIV-positive participant received treatment in the United States. DNA was extracted from around 0.96-9.9 million thawed cryopreserved PBMC. The CDR3 is 13 residues long. V was clipped by 7 bases and J by 4 bases, with 13 bases between them. Germline V CDR1 and CDR2: MNHEY, SVGAGI. On this clone itself: Its antigen is unidentified.

Sequencing used immunoSEQ v3.0 at survey level. Libraries were prepared by immunoSEQ multiplex PCR; TCRdb keeps only in-frame clonotypes and omits some of them. The sample has 20,000 to 25,000 clones; around 77% are singletons. Specimen: unsorted PBMCs, collected less than 1.8 years before starting antiretroviral therapy. The chain joins TRBV6-5 to TRBJ1-1, with D possibly matching TRBD1 (5 bases). The TCR originated in a woman aged 40 to 55 with HIV. The CDR3 DNA follows: TGTGCCAGCAAACTGGCAGGGACCACTGAAGCTTTCTTT. Amino acids: CASKLAGTTEAFF.